One sample yielded the 8 T cell receptor beta chains listed below, sequenced in a study of Ad26.COV2.S vaccination and SARS-CoV-2 variants. Only in-frame clones appear in the TCRdb table, and some are missing; sequencing was by immunoSEQ multiplex PCR. The sample has about 440,000 clones, roughly 89% seen once; the top ten hold 9.5% to 15%. As for treatment: about 20 received Ad26.COV2.S at low or high dose, single or two shots; several received placebo; per-sample allocation not given. Samples analyzed were those drawn on day 63 after the first vaccine or placebo injection. The sequenced sample was peripheral blood, obtained in a trial of Ad26.COV2.S vaccine versus placebo. These TCRs come from a person aged 18 to 65 who received the Ad26.COV2.S COVID-19 vaccine or a placebo.

The chain couples TRBV4-3 to TRBJ2-3; the D is unclear. The ends were cut back, 4 bases at V and 6 bases at J, with 8 bases in the middle. The CDR3 totals 12 residues. In germline, CDR1 is LGHNA, CDR2 YSLEER. This chain's CDR3 is CASSLGIDTQYF. The CDR3 DNA follows: TGCGCCAGCAGCCTGGGTATCGATACGCAGTATTTT.

The sample holds one count of this clone. The V and J genes are TRBV5-8 and TRBJ2-2, with 7 nucleotides matching TRBD1. The CDR3 consists of 14 residues. The V segment lost 0 bases and the J segment 4 bases; nucleotides outside the gene matches: 0. Germline CDR1 is SGHTS and CDR2 is YDEGEE. The CDR3 loop is CASSLDRGTGELFF. The CDR3 DNA reads TGTGCCAGCAGCTTGGACAGGGGCACCGGGGAGCTGTTTTTT.

The chain employs TRBV14 and TRBJ2-1; 11 nucleotides agree with TRBD2. In germline, CDR1 is SGHDN, CDR2 FVKESK. Trimming cost V 2 bases and J 4 bases; bases outside gene matches: 1. This CDR3 has 15 residues. In DNA form, the CDR3 reads TGTGCCAGCAGCCAACTAGCGGGAGGATACAATGAGCAGTTCTTC. It is translated as CASSQLAGGYNEQFF. The whole variable domain, remainder taken from reference TRBV14 and TRBJ2-1, is EAGVTQFPSHSVIEKGQTVTLRCDPISGHDNLYWYRRVMGKEIKFLLHFVKESKQDESGMPNNRFLAERTGGTYSTLKVQPAELEDSGVYFCASSQLAGGYNEQFFGPGTRLTVL.

The V and J genes are TRBV28 and TRBJ1-2, with TRBD1 identical over 9 bases. Losses at the gene ends were 3 bases for V and 3 bases for J; bases not matched to a gene: 14. The CDR3 totals 18 residues. Looked up from germline, CDR1 is MDHEN and CDR2 is SYDVKM. The CDR3: CASSFNRRTGVVDYGYTF. For the CDR3, the DNA is TGTGCCAGCAGTTTTAATCGTCGGACAGGGGTCGTGGACTATGGCTACACCTTC.

This chain links TRBV15 with TRBJ1-2; no clear D. V was pared by 2 bases and J by 4 bases, with 14 bases between. CDR1 is LNHNV, CDR2 YYDKDF, per germline (reference sequence). This CDR3 contains 15 residues. CDR3 region: CATSRPGRQRYGYTF. The CDR3 bases are TGTGCCACCAGCAGACCCGGCCGGCAGCGCTATGGCTACACCTTC.

This chain joins TRBV6-5 and TRBJ2-7, with no clear D. With 6 bases removed from V and 1 base from J, the gap between germline ends came to 10 bases. CDR3 length: 13 residues. Germline V CDR1 and CDR2: MNHEY, SVGAGI. The CDR3 region is CASSVGLSYEQYF. As DNA, the CDR3 is TGTGCCAGCAGCGTGGGATTATCCTACGAGCAGTACTTC.

The chain recombines TRBV6-2 or TRBV6-3 with TRBJ2-5, with a tentative D call TRBD2 (5 bases). The germline V gene has CDR1 MNHEY and CDR2 SVGEGT. Between the trimmed V and J ends, which lost 7 bases and 5 bases, there was a span of 14 bases. The CDR3 spans 13 residues. CDR3 DNA: TGTGCCAGCACCCCCCGGGGTGGGGAGACCCAGTACTTC. It specifies CASTPRGGETQYF.

About this clone: Within the sample, other DNA sequences also encode this same CDR3. The chain uses TRBV7-2 and TRBJ1-5; D is perhaps TRBD1 (5 bases). This CDR3 has 13 amino acids. Germline V gives CDR1 SGHTA, CDR2 FQGNSA. V lost 2 bases and J 7 bases, leaving 9 bases between the germline ends. The CDR3 loop is CASSLRGEQPQHF. CDR3 DNA sequence: TGTGCCAGCAGCTTAAGGGGAGAGCAGCCCCAGCATTTT.